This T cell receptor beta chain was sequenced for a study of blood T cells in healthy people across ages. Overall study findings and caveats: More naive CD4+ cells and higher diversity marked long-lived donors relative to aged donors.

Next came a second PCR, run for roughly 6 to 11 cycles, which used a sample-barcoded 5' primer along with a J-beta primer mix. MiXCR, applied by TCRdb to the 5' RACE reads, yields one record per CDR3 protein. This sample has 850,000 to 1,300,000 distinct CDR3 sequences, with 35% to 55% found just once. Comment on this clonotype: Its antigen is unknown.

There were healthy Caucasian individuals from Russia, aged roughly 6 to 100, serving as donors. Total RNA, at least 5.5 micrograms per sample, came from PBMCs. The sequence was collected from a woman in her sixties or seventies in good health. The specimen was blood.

The CDR3 here is CATSDPSGRAYNEQYF. As DNA, the CDR3 is TGTGCCACCAGTGATCCTAGCGGGAGGGCTTACAATGAGCAGTACTTC. The V and J genes are TRBV24-1 and TRBJ2-1; 12 nucleotides line up with TRBD2. TRBJ2-7 explains the end of the DNA better; the J call may be wrong. From germline, CDR1 is KGHDR and CDR2 SFDVKD. The length of the CDR3 is 16 residues.